Listed here are 11 T cell receptor beta chains from one sample, sequenced in a study of blood T cells in healthy people across ages. Primers used in a second PCR of about 7 to 11 cycles were a sample-barcoded 5' primer and a J-beta primer mix. One entry per CDR3 protein, called by TCRdb with MiXCR from the 5' RACE reads. The sample records about a million distinct CDR3 sequences, roughly 48% being singletons. What was sequenced was blood. All receptors come from a young man in good health.

The chain joins TRBV3-1 to TRBJ1-2; tentatively, D is TRBD1 (5 bases). With 3 bases removed from V and 0 bases from J, the gap between germline ends came to 17 bases. The CDR3 extends over 17 amino acids. Germline V gene lookup returns CDR1 LGHDT and CDR2 YNNKEL (reference sequence). CDR3 region: CASSHLTPGGTNYGYTF. The DNA for the CDR3 is TGTGCCAGCAGCCACCTCACACCGGGGGGGACTAACTATGGCTACACCTTC.

This chain joins TRBV25-1 and TRBJ1-2; a possible D gene is TRBD1 (5 bases). CDR1 and CDR2 (germline): MGHDK, SYGVNS. Trimming stripped 3 bases from V and 4 bases from J, with 12 bases between. The CDR3 is 14 amino acids. CDR3 region: CASSDLAGPYGYTF. The DNA of the CDR3 is TGTGCCAGCAGTGACCTCGCGGGGCCCTATGGCTACACCTTC.

This clonotype was seen only a few times. The V and J genes are TRBV7-2 and TRBJ1-5; possible D gene TRBD1, 5 bases. CDR1 is SGHTA and CDR2 is FQGNSA in the germline V gene. Trimming removed 2 bases from V and 6 bases from J, with 17 bases in between. CDR3 length: 16 residues. CDR3 sequence (DNA): TGTGCCAGCAGCTTAACCTCGACAGCCCAGGGTCAGCCCCAGCATTTT. This gives the protein CASSLTSTAQGQPQHF. The complete variable domain, with remaining parts taken from reference TRBV7-2 and TRBJ1-5, reads GAGVSQSPSNKVTEKGKDVELRCDPISGHTALYWYRQSLGQGLEFLIYFQGNSAPDKSGLPSDRFSAERTGGSVSTLTIQRTQQEDSAVYLCASSLTSTAQGQPQHFGDGTRLSIL.

The V gene is TRBV7-8, the J gene TRBJ2-7, with a tentative D call TRBD1 (5 bases). Germline lookup yields CDR1 SGHVS and CDR2 FQNEAQ. The CDR3 runs to 13 residues. V lost 5 bases and J 2 bases, leaving 10 bases between the germline ends. CDR3 sequence: CASSDDRTYEQYF. In DNA, the CDR3 is TGTGCCAGCAGCGATGACAGAACCTACGAGCAGTACTTC.

This clonotype came up a few times. The gene calls are TRBV7-2 and TRBJ2-5; no reliable D call. The V end lost 1 base, the J end lost 5 bases, and 11 bases lay between the germline ends. The CDR3 is made up of 14 amino acids. Per the germline V gene, CDR1 is SGHTA and CDR2 is FQGNSA. The CDR3 DNA is TGTGCCAGCAGCTTAGGAGACGTCGTGGAGACCCAGTACTTC. It translates to CASSLGDVVETQYF.

V is TRBV5-1 and J is TRBJ2-3, with a weak D call TRBD2 (6 bases). The CDR3 has 17 residues. V was trimmed by 5 bases and J by 2 bases, leaving 21 bases between them. Germline CDR1 is SGHRS and CDR2 is YFSETQ. As DNA, the CDR3 is TGCGCCAGCAGGCCCTCCGTCTTGGGCGGGGACACAGATACGCAGTATTTT. Protein sequence: CASRPSVLGGDTDTQYF.

CDR3 DNA: TGTGCCAGCAGCTCTCGACAGGGCGTCCCCTACGAGCAGTACTTC. It codes for CASSSRQGVPYEQYF. The genes are TRBV7-2 and TRBJ2-7, with 7 bases identical to TRBD1. The junction had 8 bases not matched to a gene; V was cut back by 4 bases and J by 2 bases. This CDR3 contains 15 residues. Germline V CDR1 and CDR2: SGHTA, FQGNSA.

This clonotype has only a few counts. The rearrangement links TRBV20-1 to TRBJ1-5; tentatively, D is TRBD1 (5 bases). Germline assignment: CDR1 DFQATT and CDR2 SNEGSKA (reference sequence). The CDR3 consists of 16 residues. V lost 0 bases and J 9 bases, leaving 21 bases between the germline ends. CDR3 in amino acids: CSARDLLVGPRAPQHF. The CDR3 nucleotides read TGCAGTGCTAGAGATCTTCTGGTGGGCCCCAGGGCGCCCCAGCATTTT.

This clonotype was detected many times. The chain is built from TRBV20-1 and TRBJ2-3; D is unclear. CDR1 and CDR2 (germline): DFQATT, SNEGSKA (reference sequence). Trimming took 1 base from V and 6 from J, leaving 2 bases between them. This CDR3 has 10 residues. The DNA of the CDR3 is TGCAGTGCTAGAGCCGATACGCAGTATTTT. This encodes CSARADTQYF.

In regard to this clonotype: An end of the junction differs from the germline gene, which may be a read error. The CDR3 coding sequence is TGCGCCGGCAGCTTTAAATACATTCAGTACTTC. Translated: CAGSFKYIQYF. This rearrangement joins TRBV5-1 to TRBJ2-4; unclear D gene. The germline gives CDR1 SGHRS, CDR2 YFSETQ. The CDR3 is made up of 11 amino acids.

The chain employs TRBV27 and TRBJ2-7; no clear D gene. V shed 3 bases and J shed 0 bases, with 12 bases lying between them. This CDR3 has 15 residues. CDR1 is MNHEY, CDR2 SMNVEV, per germline (reference sequence). CDR3 sequence reads: CASSFSGVSSYEQYF. CDR3 bases: TGTGCCAGCAGTTTTAGTGGCGTTAGCTCCTACGAGCAGTACTTC.